This section outlines one T cell receptor beta chain sequence together with its context. Its antigen is unknown. Both 60 Vbeta primers and 13 Jbeta primers went into the PCR. Assay used: immunoSEQ multiplex PCR; TCRdb lists only in-frame clones, some missing. The table records roughly 200,000 clones, approximately 85% of them present only once. Germline V lookup: CDR1 SGHRS, CDR2 YFSETQ. The CDR3 is made up of 15 amino acids. The ends lost 2 bases at V and 0 bases at J; junction bases unmatched: 3. The data stem from a study of cytomegalovirus exposure and HLA in healthy donors. Notes on the study in general: Within a later analysis, the majority of CMV-associated TCR beta chains appeared HLA-restricted. In an earlier analysis, in roughly 600 donors, most V segments appeared productive either ~87% or ~30% of the time. A few chains tied to CMV proved CMV antigen-specific in vitro.

The receptor was derived from a woman aged 45-65 years in good health and CMV-seronegative. The chain recombines TRBV5-1 with TRBJ2-7; TRBD2 matches at 9 bases. The specimen was PBMCs. CDR3 in amino acids: CASSFLAGNSYEQYF. CDR3 nucleotides: TGCGCCAGCAGCTTCCTAGCGGGAAACTCCTACGAGCAGTACTTC.